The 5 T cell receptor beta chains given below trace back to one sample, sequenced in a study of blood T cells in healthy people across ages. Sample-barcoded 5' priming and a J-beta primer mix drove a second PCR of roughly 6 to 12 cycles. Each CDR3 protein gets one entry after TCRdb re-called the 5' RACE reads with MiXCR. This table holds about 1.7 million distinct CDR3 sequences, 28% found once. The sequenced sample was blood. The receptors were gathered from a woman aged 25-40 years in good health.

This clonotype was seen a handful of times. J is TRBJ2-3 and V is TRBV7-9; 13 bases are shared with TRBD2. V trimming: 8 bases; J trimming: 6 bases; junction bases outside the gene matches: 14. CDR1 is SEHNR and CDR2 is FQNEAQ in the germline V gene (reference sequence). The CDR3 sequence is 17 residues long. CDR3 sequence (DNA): TGTGCCAGCGGCGCCGGACTAGCGGGAGTTGGTTTGGATACGCAGTATTTT. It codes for CASGAGLAGVGLDTQYF.

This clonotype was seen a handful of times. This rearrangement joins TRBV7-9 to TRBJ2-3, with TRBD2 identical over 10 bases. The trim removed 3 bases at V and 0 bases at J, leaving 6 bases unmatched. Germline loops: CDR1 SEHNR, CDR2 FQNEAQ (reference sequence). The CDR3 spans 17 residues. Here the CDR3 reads CASSFGLAETSTDTQYF. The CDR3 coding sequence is TGTGCCAGCAGCTTCGGACTAGCGGAAACAAGCACAGATACGCAGTATTTT.

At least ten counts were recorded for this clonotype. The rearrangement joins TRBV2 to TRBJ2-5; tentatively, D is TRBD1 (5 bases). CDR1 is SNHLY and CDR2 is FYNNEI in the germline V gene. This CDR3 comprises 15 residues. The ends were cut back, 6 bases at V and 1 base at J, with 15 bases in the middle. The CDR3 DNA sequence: TGTGCCAGCAGGGGCCCTGGGGCCCCCCAAGAGACCCAGTACTTC. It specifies CASRGPGAPQETQYF.

DNA of the CDR3: TGTGCCAGCAGCTCAGACCTAAATCCTATTGGCTACACCTTC. Translation: CASSSDLNPIGYTF. The V call is TRBV11-2, the J call TRBJ1-2, with D unclear. Germline V lookup: CDR1 SGHAT, CDR2 FQNNGV. The V end was cut by 4 bases, the J end by 7 bases, with 16 bases between. The length of the CDR3 is 14 residues.

CDR3 sequence: CATSKEVAEGNYGYTF. CDR3 nucleotides: TGTGCCACCAGCAAAGAGGTGGCAGAGGGAAACTATGGCTACACCTTC. The chain recombines TRBV15 with TRBJ1-2; D gene ambiguous. The germline V and J ends were trimmed by 4 bases and 2 bases, with 17 bases remaining between them. There are 16 residues in the CDR3. Germline V gene data show CDR1 as LNHNV and CDR2 as YYDKDF (reference sequence).